A selection of T cell receptor beta chains follows, all from one sample in a study of blood T cell repertoires in COVID-19. Data came from immunoSEQ multiplex PCR; TCRdb stores just in-frame clones and leaves some out. The data hold more than 400,000 clones, with 75% to 90% observed a single time. Input material: PBMCs or T cells enriched from blood (not recorded which). The receptors here all came from a woman between 18 and 29 years old who had recovered from COVID-19. CDR3s include the opening cysteine and the closing phenylalanine or tryptophan.

j_call v_call cdr3_aa
TRBJ1-1 TRBV24-1 CATRGQGAEAFF
TRBJ1-1 TRBV3-1/TRBV3-2 CASSLDRTSAFF
TRBJ1-1 TRBV25-1 CASSEYPQGGTEAFF
TRBJ1-1 TRBV5-1 CASSSPSTGTTEAFF
TRBJ1-3 TRBV21-1 CASSKGWIGSHGNTIYF
TRBJ1-1 TRBV11-2 CASSLNSVNTEAFF
TRBJ1-3 TRBV7-9 CASSSTPGDRGGTDTIYF
TRBJ1-6 TRBV27 CASSLRGASYNSPLHF
TRBJ2-7 TRBV19 CASSTYRGLYEQYF
TRBJ1-1 TRBV2 CASSEVEAFF